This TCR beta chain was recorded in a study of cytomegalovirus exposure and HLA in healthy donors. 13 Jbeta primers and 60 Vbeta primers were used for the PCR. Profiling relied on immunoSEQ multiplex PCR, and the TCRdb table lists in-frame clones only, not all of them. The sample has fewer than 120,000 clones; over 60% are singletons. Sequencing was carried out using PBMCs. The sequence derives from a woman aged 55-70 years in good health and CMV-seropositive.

In DNA, the CDR3 is TGTGCCAGTACTTCCGACAGGGGCGGCAATGAGCAGTTCTTC. Translating it yields CASTSDRGGNEQFF. The chain employs TRBV19 and TRBJ2-1; 8 bases align to TRBD1. The CDR3 contains 14 residues. V lost 7 bases to trimming and J lost 6 bases; unmatched junction nucleotides: 8. The germline V gene encodes CDR1 LNHDA and CDR2 SQIVND (reference sequence).